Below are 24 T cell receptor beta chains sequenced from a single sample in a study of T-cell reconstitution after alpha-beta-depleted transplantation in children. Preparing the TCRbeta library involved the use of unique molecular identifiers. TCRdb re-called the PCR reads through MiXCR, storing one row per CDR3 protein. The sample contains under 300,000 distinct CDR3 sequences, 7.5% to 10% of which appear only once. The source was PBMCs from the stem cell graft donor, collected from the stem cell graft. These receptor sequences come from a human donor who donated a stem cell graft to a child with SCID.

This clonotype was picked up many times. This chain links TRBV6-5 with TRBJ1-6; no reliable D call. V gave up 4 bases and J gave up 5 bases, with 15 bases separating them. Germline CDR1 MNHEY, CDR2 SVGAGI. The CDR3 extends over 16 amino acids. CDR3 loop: CASSWRPAGDNSPLHF. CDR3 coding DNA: TGTGCCAGCAGTTGGAGGCCTGCGGGTGATAATTCACCCCTCCACTTT.

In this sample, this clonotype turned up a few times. Written as DNA, the CDR3 is TGCAGTGCCGGGGACCTCGAAGTTGGGATCCCCCTCCACTTT. This encodes CSAGDLEVGIPLHF. The chain links TRBV20-1 to TRBJ1-6; D is possibly TRBD1 (5 bases). The CDR3 sequence is 14 residues long. Germline V lookup: CDR1 DFQATT, CDR2 SNEGSKA (reference sequence). Trimming stripped 6 bases from V and 13 bases from J, with 22 bases between.

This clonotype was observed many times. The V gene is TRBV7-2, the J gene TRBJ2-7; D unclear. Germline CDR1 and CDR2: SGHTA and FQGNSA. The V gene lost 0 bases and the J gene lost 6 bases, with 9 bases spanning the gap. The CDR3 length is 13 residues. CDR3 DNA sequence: TGTGCCAGCAGCTTAGCGCTGGGCAGCGAGCAGTACTTC. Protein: CASSLALGSEQYF.

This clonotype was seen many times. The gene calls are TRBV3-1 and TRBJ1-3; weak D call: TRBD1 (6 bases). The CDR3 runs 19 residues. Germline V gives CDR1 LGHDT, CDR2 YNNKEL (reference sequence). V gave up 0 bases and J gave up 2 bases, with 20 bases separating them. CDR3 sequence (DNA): TGTGCCAGCAGCCAAGATCACCTGACAGGACGAGGGCCTGGAAACACCATATATTTT. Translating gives CASSQDHLTGRGPGNTIYF.

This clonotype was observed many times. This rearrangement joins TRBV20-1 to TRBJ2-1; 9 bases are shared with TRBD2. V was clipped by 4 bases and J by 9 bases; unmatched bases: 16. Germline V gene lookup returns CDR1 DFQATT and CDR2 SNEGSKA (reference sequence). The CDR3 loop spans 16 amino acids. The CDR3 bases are TGCAGTGCTAACGACGTATTAGCGGGGGCGTACGGTGAGCAGTTCTTC. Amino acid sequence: CSANDVLAGAYGEQFF.

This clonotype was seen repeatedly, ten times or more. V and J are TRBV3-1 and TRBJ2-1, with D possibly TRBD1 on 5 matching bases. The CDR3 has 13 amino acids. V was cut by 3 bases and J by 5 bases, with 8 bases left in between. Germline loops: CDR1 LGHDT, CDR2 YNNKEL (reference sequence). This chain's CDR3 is CASSHRADNEQFF. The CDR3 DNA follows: TGTGCCAGCAGCCACAGGGCAGACAATGAGCAGTTCTTC.

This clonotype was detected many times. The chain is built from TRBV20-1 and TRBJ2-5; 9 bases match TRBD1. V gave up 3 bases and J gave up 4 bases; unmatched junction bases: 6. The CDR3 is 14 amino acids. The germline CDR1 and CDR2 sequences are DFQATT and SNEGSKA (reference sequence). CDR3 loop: CSASGQGRTETQYF. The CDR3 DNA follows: TGCAGTGCTAGTGGACAGGGGAGGACAGAGACCCAGTACTTC.

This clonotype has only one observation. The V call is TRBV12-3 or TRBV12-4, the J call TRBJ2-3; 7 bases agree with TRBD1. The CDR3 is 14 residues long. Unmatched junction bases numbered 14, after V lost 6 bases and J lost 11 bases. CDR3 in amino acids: CASSRGQSTNRQYF. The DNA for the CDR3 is TGTGCCAGCAGCCGGGGACAGAGCACAAATAGGCAGTATTTT.

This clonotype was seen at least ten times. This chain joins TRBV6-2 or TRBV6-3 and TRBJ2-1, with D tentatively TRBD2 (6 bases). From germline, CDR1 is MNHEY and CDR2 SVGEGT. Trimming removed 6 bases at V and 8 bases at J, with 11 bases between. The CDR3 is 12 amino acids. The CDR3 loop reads CASSPRDYEQFF. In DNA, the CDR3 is TGTGCCAGCAGCCCACGGGACTATGAGCAGTTCTTC.

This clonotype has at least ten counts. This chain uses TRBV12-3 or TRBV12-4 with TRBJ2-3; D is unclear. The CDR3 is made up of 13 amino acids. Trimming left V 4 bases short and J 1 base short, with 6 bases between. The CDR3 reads CASSSRGTDTQYF. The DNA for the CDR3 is TGTGCCAGCAGTTCCCGCGGCACAGATACGCAGTATTTT.

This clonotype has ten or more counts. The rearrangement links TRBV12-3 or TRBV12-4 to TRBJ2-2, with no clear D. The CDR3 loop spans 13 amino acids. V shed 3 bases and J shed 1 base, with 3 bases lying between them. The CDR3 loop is CASSLRNTGELFF. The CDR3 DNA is TGTGCCAGCAGTTTGCGGAACACCGGGGAGCTGTTTTTT.

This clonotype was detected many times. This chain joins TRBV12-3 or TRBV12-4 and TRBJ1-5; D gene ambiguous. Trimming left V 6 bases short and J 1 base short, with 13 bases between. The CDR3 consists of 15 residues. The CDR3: CASRPSVLSNQPQHF. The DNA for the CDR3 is TGTGCCAGCAGGCCCAGTGTGTTGAGCAATCAGCCCCAGCATTTT.

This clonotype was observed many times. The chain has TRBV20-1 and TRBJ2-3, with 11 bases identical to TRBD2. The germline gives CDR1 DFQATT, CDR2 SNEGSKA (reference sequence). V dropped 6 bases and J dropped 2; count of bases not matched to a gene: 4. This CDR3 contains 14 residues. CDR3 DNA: TGCAGTGCCCCTAGCGGGGGGACCACAGATACGCAGTATTTT. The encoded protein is CSAPSGGTTDTQYF.

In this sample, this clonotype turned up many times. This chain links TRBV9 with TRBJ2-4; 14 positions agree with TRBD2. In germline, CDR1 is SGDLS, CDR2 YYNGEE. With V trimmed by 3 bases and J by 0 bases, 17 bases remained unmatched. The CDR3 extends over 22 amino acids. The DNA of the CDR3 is TGTGCCAGCAGCGATAAGAATTCCGGGACTAGCGGGGGCATTATAGCCAAAAACATTCAGTACTTC. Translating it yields CASSDKNSGTSGGIIAKNIQYF.

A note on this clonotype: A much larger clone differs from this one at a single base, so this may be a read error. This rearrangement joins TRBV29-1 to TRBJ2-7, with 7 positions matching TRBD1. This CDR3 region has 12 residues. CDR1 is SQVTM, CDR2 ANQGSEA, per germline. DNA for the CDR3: TGCTGCGTTGGAGGAGACAGGGACGAGCAGTACTTC. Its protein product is CCVGGDRDEQYF.

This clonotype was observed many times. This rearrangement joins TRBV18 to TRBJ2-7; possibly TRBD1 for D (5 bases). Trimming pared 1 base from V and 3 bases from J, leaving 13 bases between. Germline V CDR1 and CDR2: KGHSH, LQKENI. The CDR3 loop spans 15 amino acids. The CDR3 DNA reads TGTGCCAGCTCACCACGGCAGGGTGTCTACTACGAGCAGTACTTC. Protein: CASSPRQGVYYEQYF.

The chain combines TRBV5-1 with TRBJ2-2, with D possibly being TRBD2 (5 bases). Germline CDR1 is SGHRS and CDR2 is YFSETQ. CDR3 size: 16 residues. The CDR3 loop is CASASGYGTNTGELFF. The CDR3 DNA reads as TGCGCTAGCGCATCGGGATACGGAACGAACACCGGGGAGCTGTTTTTT.

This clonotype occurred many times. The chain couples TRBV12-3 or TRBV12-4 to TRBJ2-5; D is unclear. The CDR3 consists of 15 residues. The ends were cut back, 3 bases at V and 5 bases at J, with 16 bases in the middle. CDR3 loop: CASSLDATITETQYF. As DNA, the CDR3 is TGTGCCAGCAGTTTGGACGCCACTATCACGGAGACCCAGTACTTC.

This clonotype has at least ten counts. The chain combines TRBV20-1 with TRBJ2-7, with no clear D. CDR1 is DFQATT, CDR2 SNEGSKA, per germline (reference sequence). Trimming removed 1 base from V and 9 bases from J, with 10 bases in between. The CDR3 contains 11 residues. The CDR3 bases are TGCAGTGCTAGAGGGATTCTCGGGCAGTACTTC. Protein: CSARGILGQYF.

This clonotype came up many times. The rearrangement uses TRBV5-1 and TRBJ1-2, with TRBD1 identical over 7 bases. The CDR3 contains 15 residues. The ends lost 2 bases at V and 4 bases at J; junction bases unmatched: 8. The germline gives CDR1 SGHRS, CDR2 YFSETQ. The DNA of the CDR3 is TGCGCCAGCAGCTTCGGAGGGGGCGAAGGCTATGGCTACACCTTC. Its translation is CASSFGGGEGYGYTF.

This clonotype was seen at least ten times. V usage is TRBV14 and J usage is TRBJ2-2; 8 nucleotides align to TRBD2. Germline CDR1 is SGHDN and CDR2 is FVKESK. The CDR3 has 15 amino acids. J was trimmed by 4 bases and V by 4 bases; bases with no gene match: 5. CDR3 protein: CASSRLAGSTGELFF. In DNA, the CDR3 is TGTGCCAGCAGCCGTCTAGCGGGTTCCACCGGGGAGCTGTTTTTT.

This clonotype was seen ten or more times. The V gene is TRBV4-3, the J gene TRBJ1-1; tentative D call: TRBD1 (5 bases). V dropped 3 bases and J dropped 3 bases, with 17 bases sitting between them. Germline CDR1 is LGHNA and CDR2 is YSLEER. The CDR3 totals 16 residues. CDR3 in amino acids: CASSQGGRDWYTEAFF. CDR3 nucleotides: TGCGCCAGCAGCCAGGGGGGGAGGGACTGGTACACTGAAGCTTTCTTT.

The CDR3 sequence: CASATQGVQETQYF. The CDR3 DNA is TGTGCCAGCGCGACGCAAGGCGTCCAAGAGACCCAGTACTTC. V gene TRBV28 combines with J gene TRBJ2-5; D is unresolved. The CDR3 extends over 14 amino acids. Trimming pared 8 bases from V and 1 base from J, leaving 14 bases between. CDR1 is MDHEN and CDR2 is SYDVKM in the germline V gene. The entire variable domain, with the rest obtained from reference TRBV28 and TRBJ2-5, is as follows: DVKVTQSSRYLVKRTGEKVFLECVQDMDHENMFWYRQDPGLGLRLIYFSYDVKMKEKGDIPEGYSVSREKKERFSLILESASTNQTSMYLCASATQGVQETQYFGPGTRLLVL.

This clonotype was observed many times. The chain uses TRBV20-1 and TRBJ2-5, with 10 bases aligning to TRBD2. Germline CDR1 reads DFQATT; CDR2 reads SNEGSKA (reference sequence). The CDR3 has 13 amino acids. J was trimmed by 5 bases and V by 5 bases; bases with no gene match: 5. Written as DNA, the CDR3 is TGCAGTGCTGTAGCGGGGGGCCCGGAGACCCAGTACTTC. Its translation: CSAVAGGPETQYF.